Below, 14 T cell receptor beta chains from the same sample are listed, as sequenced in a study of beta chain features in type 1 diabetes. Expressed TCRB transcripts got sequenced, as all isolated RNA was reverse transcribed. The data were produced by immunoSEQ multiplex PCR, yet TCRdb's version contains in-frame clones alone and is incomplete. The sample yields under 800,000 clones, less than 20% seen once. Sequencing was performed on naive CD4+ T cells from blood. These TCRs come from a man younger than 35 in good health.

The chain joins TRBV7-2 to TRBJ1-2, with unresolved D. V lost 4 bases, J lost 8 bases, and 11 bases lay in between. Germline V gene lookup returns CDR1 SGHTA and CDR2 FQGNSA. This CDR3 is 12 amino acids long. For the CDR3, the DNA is TGTGCCAGCAGCTCACCGTCGCGCGGCTACACCTTC. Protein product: CASSSPSRGYTF.

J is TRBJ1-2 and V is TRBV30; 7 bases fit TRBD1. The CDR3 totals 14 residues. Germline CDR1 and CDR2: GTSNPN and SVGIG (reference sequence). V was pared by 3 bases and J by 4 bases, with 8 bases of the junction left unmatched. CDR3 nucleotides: TGTGCCTGGAGAGAAACAGGGGTGCTCTATGGCTACACCTTC. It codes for CAWRETGVLYGYTF.

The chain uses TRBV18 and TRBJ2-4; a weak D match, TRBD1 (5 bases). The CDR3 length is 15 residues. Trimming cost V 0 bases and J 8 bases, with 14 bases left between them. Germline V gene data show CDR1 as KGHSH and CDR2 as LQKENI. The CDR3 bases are TGTGCCAGCTCACCACCAGGCGGAAAAGGGGACATTCAGTACTTC. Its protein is CASSPPGGKGDIQYF.

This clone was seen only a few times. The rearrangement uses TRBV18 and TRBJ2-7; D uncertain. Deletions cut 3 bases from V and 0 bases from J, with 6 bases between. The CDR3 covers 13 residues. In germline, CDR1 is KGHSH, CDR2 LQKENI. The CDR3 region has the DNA TGTGCCAGCTCACCCGTCGGCTCCTACGAGCAGTACTTC. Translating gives CASSPVGSYEQYF.

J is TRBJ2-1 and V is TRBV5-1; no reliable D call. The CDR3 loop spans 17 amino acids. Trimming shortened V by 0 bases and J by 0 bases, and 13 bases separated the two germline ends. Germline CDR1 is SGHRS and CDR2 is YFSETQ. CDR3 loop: CASSLGGRRSSYNEQFF. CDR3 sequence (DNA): TGCGCCAGCAGCTTGGGAGGACGGCGGAGCTCCTACAATGAGCAGTTCTTC.

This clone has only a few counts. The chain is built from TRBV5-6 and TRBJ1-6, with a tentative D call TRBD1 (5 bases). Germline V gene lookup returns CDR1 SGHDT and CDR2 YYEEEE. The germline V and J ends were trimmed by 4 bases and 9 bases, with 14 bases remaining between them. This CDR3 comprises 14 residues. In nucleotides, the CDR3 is TGTGCCAGCAGCCCCGACAGTTTTGGTTCACCCCTCCACTTT. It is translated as CASSPDSFGSPLHF. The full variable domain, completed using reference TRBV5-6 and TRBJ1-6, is DAGVTQSPTHLIKTRGQQVTLRCSPKSGHDTVSWYQQALGQGPQFIFQYYEEEERQRGNFPDRFSGHQFPNYSSELNVNALLLGDSALYLCASSPDSFGSPLHFGNGTRLTVT.

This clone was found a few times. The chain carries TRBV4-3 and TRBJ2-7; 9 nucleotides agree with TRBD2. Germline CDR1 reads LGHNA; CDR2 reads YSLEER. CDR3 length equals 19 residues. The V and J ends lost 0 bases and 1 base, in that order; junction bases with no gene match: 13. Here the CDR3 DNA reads TGCGCCAGCAGCCAAGATAGGCAGAGCGGGAGGACCCGTTCCTACGAGCAGTACTTC. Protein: CASSQDRQSGRTRSYEQYF.

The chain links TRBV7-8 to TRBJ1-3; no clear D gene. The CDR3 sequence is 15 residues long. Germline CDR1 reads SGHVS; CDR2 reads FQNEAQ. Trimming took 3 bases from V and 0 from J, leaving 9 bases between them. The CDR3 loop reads CASSLSSSSGNTIYF. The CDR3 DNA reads TGTGCCAGCAGCTTGTCGTCGAGCTCTGGAAACACCATATATTTT.

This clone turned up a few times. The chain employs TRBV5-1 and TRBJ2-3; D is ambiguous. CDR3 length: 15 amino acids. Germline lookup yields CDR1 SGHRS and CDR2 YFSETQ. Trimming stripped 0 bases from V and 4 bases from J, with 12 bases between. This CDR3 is CASSLAFGRADTQYF. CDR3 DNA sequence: TGCGCCAGCAGCTTGGCCTTCGGGCGCGCAGATACGCAGTATTTT.

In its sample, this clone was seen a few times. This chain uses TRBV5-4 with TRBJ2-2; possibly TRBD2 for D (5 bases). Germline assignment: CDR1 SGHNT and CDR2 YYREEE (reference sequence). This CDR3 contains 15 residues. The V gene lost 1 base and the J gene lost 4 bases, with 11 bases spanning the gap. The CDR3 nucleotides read TGTGCCAGCAGCTTGCTAGGGAGTGGCACCGGGGAGCTGTTTTTT. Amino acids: CASSLLGSGTGELFF. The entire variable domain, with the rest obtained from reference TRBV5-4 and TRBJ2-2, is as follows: ETGVTQSPTHLIKTRGQQVTLRCSSQSGHNTVSWYQQALGQGPQFIFQYYREEENGRGNFPPRFSGLQFPNYSSELNVNALELDDSALYLCASSLLGSGTGELFFGEGSRLTVL.

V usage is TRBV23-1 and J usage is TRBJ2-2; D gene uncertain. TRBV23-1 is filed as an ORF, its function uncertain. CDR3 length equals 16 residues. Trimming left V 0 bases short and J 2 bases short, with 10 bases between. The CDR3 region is CASSQSDCLNTGELFF. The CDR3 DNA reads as TGCGCCAGCAGTCAATCCGACTGCCTTAACACCGGGGAGCTGTTTTTT.

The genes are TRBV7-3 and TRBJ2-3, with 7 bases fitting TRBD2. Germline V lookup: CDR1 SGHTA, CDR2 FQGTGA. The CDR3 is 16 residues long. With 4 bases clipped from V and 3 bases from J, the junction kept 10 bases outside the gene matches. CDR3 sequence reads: CASSSMERGGTDTQYF. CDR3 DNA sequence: TGTGCCAGCAGCTCAATGGAGCGGGGAGGGACAGATACGCAGTATTTT.

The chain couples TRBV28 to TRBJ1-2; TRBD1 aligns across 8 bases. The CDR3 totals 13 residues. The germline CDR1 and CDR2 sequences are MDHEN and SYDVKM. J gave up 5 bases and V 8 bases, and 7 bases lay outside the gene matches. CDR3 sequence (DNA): TGTGCCAGCGGACAGGGAGTCCCTTATGGCTACACCTTC. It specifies CASGQGVPYGYTF.

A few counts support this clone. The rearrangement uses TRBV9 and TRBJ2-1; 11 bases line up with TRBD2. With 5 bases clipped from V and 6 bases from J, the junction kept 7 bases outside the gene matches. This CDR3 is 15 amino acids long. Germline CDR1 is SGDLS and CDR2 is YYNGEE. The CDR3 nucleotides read TGTGCCAGCAGTGCTACTAGCGGGAGAGGCAATGAGCAGTTCTTC. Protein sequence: CASSATSGRGNEQFF.